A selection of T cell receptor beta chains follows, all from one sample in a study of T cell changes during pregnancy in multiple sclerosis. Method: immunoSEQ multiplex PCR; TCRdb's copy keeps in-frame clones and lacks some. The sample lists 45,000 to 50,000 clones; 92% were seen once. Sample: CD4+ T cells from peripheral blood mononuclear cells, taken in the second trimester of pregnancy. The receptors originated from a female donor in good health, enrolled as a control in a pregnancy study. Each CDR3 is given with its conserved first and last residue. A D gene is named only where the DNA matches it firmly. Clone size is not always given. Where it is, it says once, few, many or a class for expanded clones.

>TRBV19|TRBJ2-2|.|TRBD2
CASRIRPGIAGEKYANTGELFF
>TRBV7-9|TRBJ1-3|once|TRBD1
CASSNTGQGPGNTIYF
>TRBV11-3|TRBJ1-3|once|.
CASTLSGNTIYF
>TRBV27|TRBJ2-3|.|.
CASSRLLSAATDTQYF
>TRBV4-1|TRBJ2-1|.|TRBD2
CASSQIGTNNEQFF
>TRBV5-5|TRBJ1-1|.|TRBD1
CASTMTGVGTEAFF
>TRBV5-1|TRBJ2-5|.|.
CASSLNPGHLQETQYF
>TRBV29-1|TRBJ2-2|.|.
CSVEVDRNTGELFF
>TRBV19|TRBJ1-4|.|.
CASSIGRRGTTNEKLFF
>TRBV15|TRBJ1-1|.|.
CATSRPTHPNTEAFF
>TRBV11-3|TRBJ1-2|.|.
CASTSTGTYGYTF
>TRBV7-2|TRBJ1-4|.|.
CASSPGGAGTNEKLFF
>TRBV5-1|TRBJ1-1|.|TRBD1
CASSYQGAVGTEAFF
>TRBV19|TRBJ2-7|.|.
CASSKGSGGHEQYF
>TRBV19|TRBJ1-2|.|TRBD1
CASSTMDRGTPYGYTF
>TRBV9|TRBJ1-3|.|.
CASSVVASFSGNTIYF
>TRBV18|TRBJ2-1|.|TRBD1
CASSPVGQGNEQFF
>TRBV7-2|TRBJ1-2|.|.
CASSLERTALGGYTF
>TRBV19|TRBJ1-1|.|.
CASSIRGTNTEAFF
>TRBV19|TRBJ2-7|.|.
CASRALDSPYEQYF
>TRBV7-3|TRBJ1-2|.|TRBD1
CASSLRSGTGMGPAYGYTF
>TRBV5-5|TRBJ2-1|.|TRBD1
CASSVRTGGVTYNEQFF
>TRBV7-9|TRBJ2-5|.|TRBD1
CASSAGTGFLGTQETQYF
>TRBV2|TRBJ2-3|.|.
CASSELQNTDTQYF
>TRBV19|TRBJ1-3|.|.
CASTPGYSGNTIYF
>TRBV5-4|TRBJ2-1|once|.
CASSLGAGQLINEQFF
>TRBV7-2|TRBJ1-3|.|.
CASSLALGAGGNTIYF
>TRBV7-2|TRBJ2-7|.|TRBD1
CASSWGQDDEQYF
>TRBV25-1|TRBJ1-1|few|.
CASSESSYTEAFF
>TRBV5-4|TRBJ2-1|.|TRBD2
CASSLIGGGPYNEQFF
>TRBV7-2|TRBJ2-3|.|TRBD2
CASSLTSGGTDTQYF
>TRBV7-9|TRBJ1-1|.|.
CASSLWTNGGTEAFF
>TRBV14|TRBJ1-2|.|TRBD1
CASSLGTGIYGYTF
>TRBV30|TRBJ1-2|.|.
CAWSVLQTYGYTF
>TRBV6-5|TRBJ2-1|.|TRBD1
CASSYSRVRGNEQFF
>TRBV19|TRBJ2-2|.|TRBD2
CASSTSGGLNTGELFF
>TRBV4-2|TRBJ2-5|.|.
CASSQRAQETQYF
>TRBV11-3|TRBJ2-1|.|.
CASTPPRSYNEQFF
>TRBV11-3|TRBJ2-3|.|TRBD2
CASSLAPTGGLSF
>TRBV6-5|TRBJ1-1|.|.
CASSHTNTEAFF
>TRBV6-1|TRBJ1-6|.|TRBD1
CASSIRGTNSPLHF
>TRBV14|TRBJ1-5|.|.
CASSQDGAVVRQPQHF
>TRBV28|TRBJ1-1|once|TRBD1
CASPPGQGAGVTEAFF
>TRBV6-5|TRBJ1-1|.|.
CASSTRRGDTEAFF
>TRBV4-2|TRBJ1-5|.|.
CASSQDLTGGSNQPQHF
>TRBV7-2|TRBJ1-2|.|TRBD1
CASSLQGGGYGYTF